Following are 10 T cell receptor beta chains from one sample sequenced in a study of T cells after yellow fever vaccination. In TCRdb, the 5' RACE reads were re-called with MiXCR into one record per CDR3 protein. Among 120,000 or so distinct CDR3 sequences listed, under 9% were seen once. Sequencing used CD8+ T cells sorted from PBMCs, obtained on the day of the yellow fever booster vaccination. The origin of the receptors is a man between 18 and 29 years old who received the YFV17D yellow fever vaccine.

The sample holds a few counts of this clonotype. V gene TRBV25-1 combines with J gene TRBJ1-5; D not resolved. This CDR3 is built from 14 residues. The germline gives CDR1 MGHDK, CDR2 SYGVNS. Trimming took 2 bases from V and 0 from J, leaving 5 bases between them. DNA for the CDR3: TGTGCCAGCAGTGAAGTAGGTAGCAATCAGCCCCAGCATTTT. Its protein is CASSEVGSNQPQHF. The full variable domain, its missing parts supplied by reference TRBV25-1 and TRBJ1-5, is EADIYQTPRYLVIGTGKKITLECSQTMGHDKMYWYQQDPGMELHLIHYSYGVNSTEKGDLSSESTVSRIRTEHFPLTLESARPSHTSQYLCASSEVGSNQPQHFGDGTRLSIL.

CDR3 in amino acids: CASSQDTGAFNEQFF. CDR3 sequence (DNA): TGTGCCAGCAGCCAAGATACGGGGGCGTTCAATGAGCAGTTCTTC. This rearrangement joins TRBV14 to TRBJ2-1; D possibly matches TRBD1 or TRBD2 (6 bases each). Trimming stripped 0 bases from V and 6 bases from J, with 12 bases between. The germline V gene has CDR1 SGHDN and CDR2 FVKESK. The CDR3 consists of 15 residues. Complete variable domain (other parts from reference TRBV14 and TRBJ2-1): EAGVTQFPSHSVIEKGQTVTLRCDPISGHDNLYWYRRVMGKEIKFLLHFVKESKQDESGMPNNRFLAERTGGTYSTLKVQPAELEDSGVYFCASSQDTGAFNEQFFGPGTRLTVL.

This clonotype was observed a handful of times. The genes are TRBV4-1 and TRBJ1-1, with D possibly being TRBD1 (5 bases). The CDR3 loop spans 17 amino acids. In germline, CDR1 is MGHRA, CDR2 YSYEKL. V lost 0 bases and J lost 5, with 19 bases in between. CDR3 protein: CASSQEALGRRGTEAFF. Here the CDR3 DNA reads TGCGCCAGCAGCCAAGAGGCACTCGGGAGACGGGGGACTGAAGCTTTCTTT.

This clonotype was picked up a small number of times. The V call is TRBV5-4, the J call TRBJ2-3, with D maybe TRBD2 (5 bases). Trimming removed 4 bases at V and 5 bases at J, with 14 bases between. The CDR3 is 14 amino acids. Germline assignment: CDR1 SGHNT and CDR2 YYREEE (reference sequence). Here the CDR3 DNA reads TGTGCCAGCAGCCCCCGGGTGGAGGTAGATACGCAGTATTTT. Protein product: CASSPRVEVDTQYF. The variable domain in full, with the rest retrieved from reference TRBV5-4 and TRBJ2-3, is ETGVTQSPTHLIKTRGQQVTLRCSSQSGHNTVSWYQQALGQGPQFIFQYYREEENGRGNFPPRFSGLQFPNYSSELNVNALELDDSALYLCASSPRVEVDTQYFGPGTRLTVL.

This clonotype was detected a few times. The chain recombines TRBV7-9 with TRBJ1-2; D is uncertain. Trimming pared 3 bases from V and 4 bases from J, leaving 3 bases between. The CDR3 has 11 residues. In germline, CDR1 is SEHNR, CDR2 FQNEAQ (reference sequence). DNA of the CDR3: TGTGCCAGCAGCTTCCGCTATGGCTACACCTTC. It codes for CASSFRYGYTF.

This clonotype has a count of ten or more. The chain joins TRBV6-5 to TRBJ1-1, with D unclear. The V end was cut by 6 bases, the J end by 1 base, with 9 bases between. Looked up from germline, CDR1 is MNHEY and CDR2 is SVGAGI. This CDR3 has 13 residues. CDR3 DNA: TGTGCCAGCAGCCTAACAGAGAACACTGAAGCTTTCTTT. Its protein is CASSLTENTEAFF.

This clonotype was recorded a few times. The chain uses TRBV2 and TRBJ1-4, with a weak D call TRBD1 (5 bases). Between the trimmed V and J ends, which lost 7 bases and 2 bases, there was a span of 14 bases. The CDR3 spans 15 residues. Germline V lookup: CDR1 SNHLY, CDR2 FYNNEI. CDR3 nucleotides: TGTGCCAGCACCGGGGGAAGGACCACTAATGAAAAACTGTTTTTT. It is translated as CASTGGRTTNEKLFF.

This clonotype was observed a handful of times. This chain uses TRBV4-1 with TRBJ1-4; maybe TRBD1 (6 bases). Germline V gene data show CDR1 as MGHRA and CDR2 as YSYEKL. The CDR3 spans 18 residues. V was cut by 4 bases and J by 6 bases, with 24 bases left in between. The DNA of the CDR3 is TGCGCCAGCAGCCTCTCAACTCCGCGACAGGCTAGGGATGAAAAACTGTTTTTT. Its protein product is CASSLSTPRQARDEKLFF.

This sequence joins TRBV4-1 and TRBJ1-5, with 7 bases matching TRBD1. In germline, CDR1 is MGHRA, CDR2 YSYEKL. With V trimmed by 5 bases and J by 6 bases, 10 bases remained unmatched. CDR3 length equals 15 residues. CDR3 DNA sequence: TGCGCCAGCAGCTTCCGGGACAGCATTTTTCAGCCCCAGCATTTT. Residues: CASSFRDSIFQPQHF.

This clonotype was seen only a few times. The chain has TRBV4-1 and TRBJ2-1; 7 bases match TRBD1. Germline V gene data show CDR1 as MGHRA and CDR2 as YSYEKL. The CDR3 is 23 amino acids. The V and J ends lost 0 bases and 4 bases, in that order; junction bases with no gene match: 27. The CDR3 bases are TGCGCCAGCAGCCAAGAAAGTTACGGGTTGGGGGCCTCAGGGGGACCGTTTTACAATGAGCAGTTCTTC. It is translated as CASSQESYGLGASGGPFYNEQFF.